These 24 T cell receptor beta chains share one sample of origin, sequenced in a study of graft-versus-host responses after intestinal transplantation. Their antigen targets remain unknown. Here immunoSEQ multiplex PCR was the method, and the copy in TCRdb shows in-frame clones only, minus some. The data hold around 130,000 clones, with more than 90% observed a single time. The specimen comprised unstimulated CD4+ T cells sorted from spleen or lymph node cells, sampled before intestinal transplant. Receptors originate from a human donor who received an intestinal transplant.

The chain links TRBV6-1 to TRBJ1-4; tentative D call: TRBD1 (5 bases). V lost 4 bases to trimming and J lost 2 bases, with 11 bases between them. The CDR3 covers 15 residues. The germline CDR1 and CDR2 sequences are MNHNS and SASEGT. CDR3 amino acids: CASSAPGATNEKLFF. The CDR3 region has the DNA TGTGCCAGCAGTGCCCCCGGGGCGACTAATGAAAAACTGTTTTTT.

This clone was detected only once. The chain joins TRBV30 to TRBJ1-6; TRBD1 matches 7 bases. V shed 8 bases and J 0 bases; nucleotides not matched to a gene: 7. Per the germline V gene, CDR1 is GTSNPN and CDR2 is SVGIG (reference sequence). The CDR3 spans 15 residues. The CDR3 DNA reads TGTGCCCGGGACAGCCAAAGCTCCTATAATTCACCCCTCCACTTT. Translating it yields CARDSQSSYNSPLHF.

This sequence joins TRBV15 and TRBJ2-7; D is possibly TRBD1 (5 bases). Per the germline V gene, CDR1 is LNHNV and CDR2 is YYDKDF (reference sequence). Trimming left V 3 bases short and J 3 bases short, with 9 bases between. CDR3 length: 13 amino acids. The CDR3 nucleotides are TGTGCCACCAGCAGGGACATCCTCTACGAGCAGTACTTC. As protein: CATSRDILYEQYF.

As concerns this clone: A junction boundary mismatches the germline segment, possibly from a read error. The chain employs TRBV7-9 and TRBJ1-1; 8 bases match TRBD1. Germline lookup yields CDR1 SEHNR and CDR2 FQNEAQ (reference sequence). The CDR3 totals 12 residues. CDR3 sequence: CASSSPDRALGF. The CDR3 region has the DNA TGTGCCAGCAGCTCCCCGGACAGGGCCCTAGGCTTT.

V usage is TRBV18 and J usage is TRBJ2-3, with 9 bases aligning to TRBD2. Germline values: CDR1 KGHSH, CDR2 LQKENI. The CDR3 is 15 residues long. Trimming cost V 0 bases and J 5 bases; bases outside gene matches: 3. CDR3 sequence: CASSPPGSGGDTQYF. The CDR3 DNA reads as TGTGCCAGCTCACCACCCGGTAGCGGGGGAGATACGCAGTATTTT.

This chain's CDR3 is CASTHARGRVETQYF. DNA of the CDR3: TGTGCCAGCACCCACGCCCGGGGTCGGGTGGAGACCCAGTACTTC. V gene TRBV11-3 combines with J gene TRBJ2-5; a weak D match, TRBD2 (5 bases). The V and J ends lost 7 bases and 5 bases respectively, with 20 bases between them. Germline CDR1 is SGHNT and CDR2 is YENEEA. This CDR3 is 15 amino acids long.

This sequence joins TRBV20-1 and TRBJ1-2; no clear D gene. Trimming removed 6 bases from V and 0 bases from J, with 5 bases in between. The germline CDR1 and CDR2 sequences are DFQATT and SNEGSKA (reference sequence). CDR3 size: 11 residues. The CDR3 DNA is TGCAGTGCAGGTGCTAACTATGGCTACACCTTC. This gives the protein CSAGANYGYTF.

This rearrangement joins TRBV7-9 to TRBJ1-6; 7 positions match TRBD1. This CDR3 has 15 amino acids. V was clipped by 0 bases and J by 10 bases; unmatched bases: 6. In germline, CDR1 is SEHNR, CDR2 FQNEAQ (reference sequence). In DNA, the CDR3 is TGTGCCAGCAGCTTAGCTAGGACAGGCGGATCACCCCTCCACTTT. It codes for CASSLARTGGSPLHF.

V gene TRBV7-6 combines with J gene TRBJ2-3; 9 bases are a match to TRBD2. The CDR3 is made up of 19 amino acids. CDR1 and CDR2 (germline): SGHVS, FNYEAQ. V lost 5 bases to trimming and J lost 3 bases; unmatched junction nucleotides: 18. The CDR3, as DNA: TGTGCCAGCAGCCGTCTCGGCAGCGGGGGGCCAACAGGTACAGATACGCAGTATTTT. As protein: CASSRLGSGGPTGTDTQYF.

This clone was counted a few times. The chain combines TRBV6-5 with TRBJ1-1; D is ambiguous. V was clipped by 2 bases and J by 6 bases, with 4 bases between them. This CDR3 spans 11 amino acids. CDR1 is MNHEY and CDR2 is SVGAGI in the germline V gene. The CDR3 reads CASSYLAEAFF. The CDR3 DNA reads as TGTGCCAGCAGTTACCTGGCTGAAGCTTTCTTT.

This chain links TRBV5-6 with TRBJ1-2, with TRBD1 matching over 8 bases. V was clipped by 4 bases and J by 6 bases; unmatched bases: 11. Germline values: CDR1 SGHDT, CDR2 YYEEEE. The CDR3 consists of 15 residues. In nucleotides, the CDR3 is TGTGCCAGCAGCACACCGGGACAGGTGAGGGATGGCTACACCTTC. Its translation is CASSTPGQVRDGYTF.

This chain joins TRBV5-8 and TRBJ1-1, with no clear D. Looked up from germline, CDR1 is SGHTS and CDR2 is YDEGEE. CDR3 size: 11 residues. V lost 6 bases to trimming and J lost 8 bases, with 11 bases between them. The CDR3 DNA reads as TGTGCCAGCACCCCATATGGAGAAGCTTTCTTT. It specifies CASTPYGEAFF.

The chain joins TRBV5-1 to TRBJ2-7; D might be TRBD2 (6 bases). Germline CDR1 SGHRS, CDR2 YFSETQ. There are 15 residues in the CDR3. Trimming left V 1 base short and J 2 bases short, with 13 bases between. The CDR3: CASSLSGTGAYEQYF. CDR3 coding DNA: TGCGCCAGCAGCTTGTCAGGGACGGGAGCCTACGAGCAGTACTTC.

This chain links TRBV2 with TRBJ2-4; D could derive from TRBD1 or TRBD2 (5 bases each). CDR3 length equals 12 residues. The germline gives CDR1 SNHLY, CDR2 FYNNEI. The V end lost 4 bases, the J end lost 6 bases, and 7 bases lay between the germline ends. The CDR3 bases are TGTGCCAGCAGTGTTGGGGGAAACATTCAGTACTTC. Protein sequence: CASSVGGNIQYF.

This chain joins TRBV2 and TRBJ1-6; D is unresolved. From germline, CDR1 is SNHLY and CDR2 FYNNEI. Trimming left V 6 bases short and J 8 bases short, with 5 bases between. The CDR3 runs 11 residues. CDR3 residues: CASRADSPLHF. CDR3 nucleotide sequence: TGTGCCAGCAGGGCAGATTCACCCCTCCACTTT. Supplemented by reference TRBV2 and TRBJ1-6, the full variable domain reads EPEVTQTPSHQVTQMGQEVILRCVPISNHLYFYWYRQILGQKVEFLVSFYNNEISEKSEIFDDQFSVERPDGSNFTLKIRSTKLEDSAMYFCASRADSPLHFGNGTRLTVT.

CDR3 nucleotides: TGTGCCAGCAGCCGACAGGGCCGTGGAGGGGGAGCTTTCTTT. This gives the protein CASSRQGRGGGAFF. The J gene is TRBJ1-1, the V gene TRBV7-9, with 7 bases matching TRBD1. This CDR3 has 14 residues. Germline V CDR1 and CDR2: SEHNR, FQNEAQ (reference sequence). The V segment lost 5 bases and the J segment 10 bases; nucleotides outside the gene matches: 13.

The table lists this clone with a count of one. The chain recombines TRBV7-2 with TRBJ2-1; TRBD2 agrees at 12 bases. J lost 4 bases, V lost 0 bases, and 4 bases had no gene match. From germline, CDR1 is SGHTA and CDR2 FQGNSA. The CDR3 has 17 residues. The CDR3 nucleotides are TGTGCCAGCAGCTTAGCCTCTACTAGCGGGGGGTACAATGAGCAGTTCTTC. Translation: CASSLASTSGGYNEQFF.

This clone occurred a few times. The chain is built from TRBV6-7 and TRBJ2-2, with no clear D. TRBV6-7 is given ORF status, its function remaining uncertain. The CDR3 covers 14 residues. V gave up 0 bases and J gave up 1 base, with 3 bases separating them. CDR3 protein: CASSYSKNTGELFF. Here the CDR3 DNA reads TGTGCCAGCAGTTACTCGAAGAACACCGGGGAGCTGTTTTTT.

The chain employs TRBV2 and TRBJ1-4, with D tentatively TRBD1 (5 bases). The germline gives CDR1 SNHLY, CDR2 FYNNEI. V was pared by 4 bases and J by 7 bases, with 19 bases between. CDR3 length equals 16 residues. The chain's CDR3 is CASSVGRARGLEKLFF. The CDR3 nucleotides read TGTGCCAGCAGTGTCGGCAGGGCCCGTGGGCTTGAAAAACTGTTTTTT.

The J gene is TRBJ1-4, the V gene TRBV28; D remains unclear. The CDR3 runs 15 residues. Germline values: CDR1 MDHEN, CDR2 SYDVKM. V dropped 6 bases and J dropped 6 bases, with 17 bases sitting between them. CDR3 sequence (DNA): TGTGCCAGCAGGCAGCGGACGGGCGGTTATGAAAAACTGTTTTTT. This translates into CASRQRTGGYEKLFF.

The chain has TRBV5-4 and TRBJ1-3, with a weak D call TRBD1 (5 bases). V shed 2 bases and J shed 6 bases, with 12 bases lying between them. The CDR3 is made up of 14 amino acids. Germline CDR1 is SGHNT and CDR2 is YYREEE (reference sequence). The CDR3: CASSFAGLLNTIYF. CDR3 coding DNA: TGTGCCAGCAGCTTCGCGGGACTTCTAAACACCATATATTTT.

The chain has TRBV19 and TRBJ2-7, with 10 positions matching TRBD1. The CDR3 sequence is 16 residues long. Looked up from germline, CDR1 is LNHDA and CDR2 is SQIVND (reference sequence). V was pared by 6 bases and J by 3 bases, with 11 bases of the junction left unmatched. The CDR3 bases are TGTGCCAGTAGCCCTGGGGGGGACAGGGGAAACTACGAGCAGTACTTC. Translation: CASSPGGDRGNYEQYF.

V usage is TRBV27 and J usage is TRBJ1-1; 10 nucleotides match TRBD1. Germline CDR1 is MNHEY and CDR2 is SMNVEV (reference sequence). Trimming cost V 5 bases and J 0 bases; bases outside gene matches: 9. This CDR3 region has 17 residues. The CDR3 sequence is CASSHGQGGRMNTEAFF. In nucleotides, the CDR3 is TGTGCCAGCAGTCACGGACAGGGGGGAAGAATGAACACTGAAGCTTTCTTT.

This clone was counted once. CDR3 protein: CASSPGLAGGTKNIQYF. The CDR3 bases are TGTGCCAGCAGTCCGGGACTAGCGGGAGGGACCAAAAACATTCAGTACTTC. V usage is TRBV4-2 and J usage is TRBJ2-4; 16 bases are a match to TRBD2. CDR3 length: 17 amino acids. Germline V lookup: CDR1 LGHNA, CDR2 YNFKEQ. With V trimmed by 6 bases and J by 2 bases, 4 bases remained unmatched.